A single sample gave rise to the 22 T cell receptor beta chains below, sequenced in a study of early T cells in non-severe SARS-CoV-2 infection. TCRdb reprocessed the 5' RACE reads with MiXCR, giving one entry per CDR3 protein. The data contain 34,000 or so distinct CDR3 sequences, approximately 10% of them singletons. Sequenced sample: whole blood. All receptors derive from an adult who was a healthcare worker with PCR-confirmed SARS-CoV-2 infection or an uninfected control (not recorded which).

A remark on this clonotype: With a much larger clone just one base away, this may be a read error. The V and J genes are TRBV7-6 and TRBJ2-1, with D perhaps matching TRBD2 (5 bases). Germline CDR1 reads SGHVS; CDR2 reads FNYEAQ. The CDR3 spans 15 residues. Here the CDR3 DNA reads TGTACCAGCAGCTCCGCCGGTGGAGGCTACAATGAGCAGTTCTTC. This encodes CTSSSAGGGYNEQFF.

In its sample, this clonotype was seen a few times. The V and J genes are TRBV12-3 or TRBV12-4 and TRBJ2-5; 12 bases agree with TRBD1. The ends lost 5 bases at V and 3 bases at J; junction bases unmatched: 4. The length of the CDR3 is 15 residues. CDR3 region: CASSLGQGAKETQYF. Here the CDR3 DNA reads TGTGCCAGCAGTCTGGGACAGGGGGCCAAAGAGACCCAGTACTTC.

The V gene is TRBV6-5, the J gene TRBJ1-6, with 9 bases fitting TRBD1. Germline trimming cut 1 base from V and 7 bases from J; bases unmatched to any gene: 5. Germline-derived CDR1 and CDR2 are MNHEY and SVGAGI. This CDR3 region has 16 residues. The CDR3 is CASSYLRTGANSPLHF. The CDR3 nucleotides are TGTGCCAGCAGTTACTTGAGGACAGGGGCAAATTCACCCCTCCACTTT.

Ten or more counts support this clonotype. The chain has TRBV20-1 and TRBJ2-4; D gene unclear. This CDR3 contains 17 residues. V was trimmed by 0 bases and J by 4 bases, leaving 19 bases between them. Germline CDR1 reads DFQATT; CDR2 reads SNEGSKA (reference sequence). The CDR3 nucleotides are TGCAGTGCTAGAGATCACCCCGGTGGTCCAGGAAAAAACATTCAGTACTTC. Translated, it gives CSARDHPGGPGKNIQYF.

This chain joins TRBV2 and TRBJ2-3, with D uncertain. With 8 bases removed from V and 2 bases from J, the gap between germline ends came to 11 bases. Germline CDR1 SNHLY, CDR2 FYNNEI. The CDR3 runs 13 residues. CDR3: CASGSSYTDTQYF. CDR3 coding DNA: TGTGCCAGCGGTTCGTCCTACACAGATACGCAGTATTTT.

This clonotype occurred many times. V and J are TRBV29-1 and TRBJ2-7; D possibly uses TRBD1 or TRBD2 (6 bases each). CDR3 length: 12 amino acids. Trimming left V 5 bases short and J 7 bases short, with 15 bases between. Germline-derived CDR1 and CDR2 are SQVTM and ANQGSEA. CDR3 nucleotides: TGCAGCGTTTCGCACCAAGGGGGGGAGCAGTACTTC. This sequence encodes CSVSHQGGEQYF.

The V gene is TRBV11-3, the J gene TRBJ2-5, with D possibly being TRBD1 (5 bases). The CDR3 is 14 amino acids. The germline gives CDR1 SGHNT, CDR2 YENEEA. Trimming removed 2 bases at V and 4 bases at J, with 11 bases between. CDR3 in amino acids: CASSLWGASETQYF. The CDR3 region has the DNA TGTGCCAGCAGCTTATGGGGCGCTTCAGAGACCCAGTACTTC.

This clonotype occurred many times. The rearrangement joins TRBV14 to TRBJ2-7, with no clear D. The V and J ends lost 1 base and 2 bases respectively, with 9 bases between them. Germline V gene sequence: CDR1 SGHDN, CDR2 FVKESK. The CDR3 runs 14 residues. CDR3 protein: CASSQVGRTYEQYF. The CDR3 DNA is TGTGCCAGCAGCCAAGTTGGCAGAACCTACGAGCAGTACTTC.

There are many counts of this clonotype. The chain links TRBV29-1 to TRBJ2-7; 9 nucleotides line up with TRBD1. CDR1 is SQVTM and CDR2 is ANQGSEA in the germline V gene. There are 11 residues in the CDR3. V lost 7 bases to trimming and J lost 6 bases; unmatched junction nucleotides: 4. This CDR3 is CSGGQGSEQYF. CDR3 nucleotides: TGCAGCGGGGGACAGGGTAGCGAGCAGTACTTC.

This sequence joins TRBV27 and TRBJ1-1; possible D gene TRBD1, 5 bases. Germline loops: CDR1 MNHEY, CDR2 SMNVEV (reference sequence). The CDR3 is made up of 14 amino acids. Trimming removed 5 bases at V and 1 base at J, with 11 bases between. CDR3 sequence reads: CASSGAEGNTEAFF. CDR3 coding DNA: TGTGCCAGCAGTGGGGCGGAAGGGAACACTGAAGCTTTCTTT.

This clonotype appeared a few times. V gene TRBV6-5 combines with J gene TRBJ2-7, with a possible D match to TRBD1 (5 bases). The CDR3 contains 14 residues. The V end was cut by 5 bases, the J end by 2 bases, with 13 bases between. Germline V gene data show CDR1 as MNHEY and CDR2 as SVGAGI. The DNA of the CDR3 is TGTGCCAGCAGTACCCCGAACAGGCCCTACGAGCAGTACTTC. It specifies CASSTPNRPYEQYF.

In its sample, this clonotype was seen many times. V usage is TRBV20-1 and J usage is TRBJ2-7, with 8 bases lining up with TRBD2. Germline V gene data show CDR1 as DFQATT and CDR2 as SNEGSKA (reference sequence). This CDR3 region has 15 residues. The V segment lost 0 bases and the J segment 6 bases; nucleotides outside the gene matches: 10. CDR3 sequence: CSARDLSGAGGEQYF. For the CDR3, the DNA is TGCAGTGCTAGAGATCTCTCAGGTGCGGGGGGCGAGCAGTACTTC.

This clonotype showed up many times. This chain joins TRBV9 and TRBJ2-3; 9 bases agree with TRBD2. Germline values: CDR1 SGDLS, CDR2 YYNGEE. This CDR3 spans 13 amino acids. V gave up 1 base and J gave up 13 bases; unmatched junction bases: 7. CDR3 loop: CASSVSGGTGKYF. CDR3 coding DNA: TGTGCCAGCAGCGTAAGCGGGGGGACGGGGAAGTATTTT.

The chain has TRBV7-9 and TRBJ2-2; D perhaps matches TRBD2 (7 bases). This CDR3 comprises 15 residues. V lost 5 bases, J lost 3 bases, and 13 bases lay in between. Germline values: CDR1 SEHNR, CDR2 FQNEAQ (reference sequence). CDR3 region: CASSEKGGHTGELFF. The DNA for the CDR3 is TGTGCCAGCAGCGAGAAGGGGGGGCACACCGGGGAGCTGTTTTTT.

The chain is built from TRBV19 and TRBJ2-7; 12 bases align to TRBD1. This CDR3 has 13 residues. Trimming cost V 8 bases and J 6 bases; bases outside gene matches: 5. Germline V lookup: CDR1 LNHDA, CDR2 SQIVND (reference sequence). For the CDR3, the DNA is TGTGCCAGTTGGGACAGGGGGCATGGCGAGCAGTACTTC. Translation gives CASWDRGHGEQYF.

This chain connects TRBV20-1 to TRBJ2-7; TRBD2 aligns across 10 bases. The V gene's germline CDR1 is DFQATT and CDR2 SNEGSKA (reference sequence). Trimming at V came to 2 bases and at J to 3 bases, leaving 4 bases not matched to a gene. The CDR3 has 14 residues. The CDR3 protein is CSARRVAGGYEQYF. For the CDR3, the DNA is TGCAGTGCTAGAAGGGTAGCGGGGGGCTACGAGCAGTACTTC.

This clonotype was seen a few times. The chain uses TRBV10-3 and TRBJ2-3; 14 nucleotides align to TRBD2. V was clipped by 6 bases and J by 5 bases; unmatched bases: 10. Germline V gene data show CDR1 as ENHRY and CDR2 as SYGVKD. The CDR3 runs to 17 residues. This CDR3 reads CAISSGTSGSRGDTQYF. The DNA for the CDR3 is TGTGCCATCAGCTCCGGGACTAGCGGGAGTCGGGGAGATACGCAGTATTTT.

This clonotype was recorded a few times. The rearrangement joins TRBV7-6 to TRBJ2-7, with D perhaps matching TRBD2 (6 bases). CDR3 length: 13 amino acids. Germline CDR1 is SGHVS and CDR2 is FNYEAQ. With 5 bases removed from V and 0 bases from J, the gap between germline ends came to 8 bases. The CDR3 region has the DNA TGTGCCAGCAGCGCGGGACCCTCCTACGAGCAGTACTTC. As protein: CASSAGPSYEQYF.

Written as DNA, the CDR3 is TGCGCCAGCAGCCCGCTCGGGCGGGGGCTGGAGGCTACGCAGTATTTT. It codes for CASSPLGRGLEATQYF. The V gene is TRBV4-3, the J gene TRBJ2-3, with a possible D match to TRBD2 (7 bases). Between the trimmed V and J ends, which lost 4 bases and 8 bases, there was a span of 22 bases. Germline loops: CDR1 LGHNA, CDR2 YSLEER. The CDR3 is 16 residues long.

There are many counts of this clonotype. The chain joins TRBV20-1 to TRBJ2-1; D uncertain. V dropped 0 bases and J dropped 6 bases, with 15 bases sitting between them. Germline V gene lookup returns CDR1 DFQATT and CDR2 SNEGSKA (reference sequence). This CDR3 comprises 15 residues. The CDR3 loop is CSARDYRSVLNEQFF. DNA for the CDR3: TGCAGTGCTAGAGATTATAGGAGCGTCCTCAATGAGCAGTTCTTC.

Ten or more counts support this clonotype. This chain connects TRBV29-1 to TRBJ1-2; TRBD1 matches 8 bases. The V segment lost 3 bases and the J segment 5 bases; nucleotides outside the gene matches: 11. This CDR3 region has 15 residues. The germline gives CDR1 SQVTM, CDR2 ANQGSEA. CDR3 DNA: TGCAGCGTTGACACACCGGGACAGGACCCGTATGGCTACACCTTC. This translates into CSVDTPGQDPYGYTF.

This clonotype showed up just a few times. The V gene is TRBV10-3, the J gene TRBJ1-4; D gene unclear. Germline V CDR1 and CDR2: ENHRY, SYGVKD. V gave up 8 bases and J gave up 4 bases, with 8 bases separating them. The CDR3 contains 12 residues. CDR3 nucleotide sequence: TGTGCCATCGGCAGCAATAATGAAAAACTGTTTTTT. Its translation: CAIGSNNEKLFF.